This T cell receptor (beta chain) originates from a study of control samples from healthy donors and cancer patients. CDR1 is KGHSH and CDR2 is LQKENI in the germline V gene. This CDR3 spans 15 amino acids. V lost 3 bases, J lost 0 bases, and 11 bases lay in between. Profiled with immunoSEQ multiplex PCR; TCRdb holds only in-frame clones, not every one. The table lists approximately 97,000 clones, roughly 90% of them singletons. The clonotype comes from a human donor in good health. The donor label of this sample is uncertain. The chain recombines TRBV18 with TRBJ1-1; the D is unclear. Sequencing used blood. The CDR3 bases are TGTGCCAGCTCACCTCTTTTCGGCATGAACACTGAAGCTTTCTTT. The encoded protein is CASSPLFGMNTEAFF.